Detailed here is one T cell receptor beta chain. Its antigen is not known. The sample is drawn from a study of Ad26.COV2.S vaccination and SARS-CoV-2 variants. The CDR3 sequence is 16 residues long. TCRdb's table, derived via immunoSEQ multiplex PCR, lists solely in-frame clones and lacks some. The sample shows about 350,000 clones, 75% to 90% of them seen only once. General observations from the study: Relative to placebo recipients, vaccine recipients exhibited elevated spike-specific TCR breadth. Placebo and vaccine recipients had non-spike TCR breadth that was similar.

The treatment denotes: around 19 received Ad26.COV2.S at low or high dose, single or two shots; 5 received placebo; per-sample allocation not given. Samples came from day 63 after the first vaccine or placebo injection. The material sequenced was peripheral blood, taken in a trial of Ad26.COV2.S vaccine versus placebo. The sequence derives from a person between 18 and 65 years old who received the Ad26.COV2.S COVID-19 vaccine or a placebo. The chain links TRBV21-1 to TRBJ1-1; whether TRBD1, the table's D call, matches the DNA was not checked. TRBV21-1 is flagged as a pseudogene. This chain's CDR3 is CASSKDRVGMNTEAFF. CDR3 DNA: TGTGCCAGCAGCAAAGACAGGGTTGGGATGAACACTGAAGCTTTCTTT.